These 2 T cell receptor beta chains share one sample of origin, sequenced in a study of OX40 agonist ivuxolimab in advanced cancers. Produced via immunoSEQ multiplex PCR; TCRdb's table is partial and in-frame only. The sample lists 55,000 to 80,000 clones; more than 75% were seen once. The sample was CD4+ or CD8+ T cells sorted from blood, taken in a trial of the OX40 agonist ivuxolimab. The receptors derive from an adult with an advanced solid tumor such as melanoma, head and neck, liver or kidney cancer.

The rearrangement links TRBV7-6 to TRBJ2-7; 10 bases line up with TRBD1. Looked up from germline, CDR1 is SGHVS and CDR2 is FNYEAQ. The V and J ends lost 5 bases and 6 bases, in that order; junction bases with no gene match: 7. The CDR3 length is 14 residues. CDR3 region: CASSTTGGGIEQYF. CDR3 DNA: TGTGCCAGCAGCACGACAGGGGGCGGGATCGAGCAGTACTTC.

The CDR3 nucleotides are TGTGCCTGGGAGAAGGCGTCCTCCTACAATGAGCAGTTCTTC. It yields the protein CAWEKASSYNEQFF. The gene calls are TRBV30 and TRBJ2-1, with D unclear. The germline V and J ends were trimmed by 5 bases and 0 bases, with 11 bases remaining between them. From germline, CDR1 is GTSNPN and CDR2 SVGIG (reference sequence). This CDR3 spans 14 amino acids.